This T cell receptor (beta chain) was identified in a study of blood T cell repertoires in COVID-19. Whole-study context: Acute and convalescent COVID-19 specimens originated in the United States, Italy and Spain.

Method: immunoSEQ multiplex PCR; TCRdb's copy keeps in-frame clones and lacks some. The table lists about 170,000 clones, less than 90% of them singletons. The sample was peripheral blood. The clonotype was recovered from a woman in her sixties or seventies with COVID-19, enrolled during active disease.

The chain's CDR3 is CASSLRSRVGELFF. CDR3 nucleotide sequence: TGTGCCAGCAGCTTAAGGTCCCGGGTCGGGGAGCTGTTTTTT. The chain joins TRBV7-8 to TRBJ2-2; D call uncertain. This CDR3 has 14 residues. The V gene's germline CDR1 is SGHVS and CDR2 FQNEAQ. V lost 2 bases to trimming and J lost 7 bases, with 11 bases between them.